The 25 T cell receptor beta chains below come from one sample, sequenced in a study of tumour-infiltrating T cells in Burkitt lymphoma. Generated by immunoSEQ multiplex PCR, the TCRdb table keeps only in-frame clones and is missing some. The sample comprises some 5,000 clones, about a sixth of which are singletons, and roughly 13% rests with the top ten. Sequencing was performed on tumor tissue. These TCRs come from a human donor with diffuse large B-cell lymphoma.

This clone has a handful of counts. The chain links TRBV25-1 to TRBJ2-1; D not resolved. This CDR3 has 14 amino acids. CDR1 is MGHDK and CDR2 is SYGVNS in the germline V gene. Trimming shortened V by 7 bases and J by 2 bases, and 12 bases separated the two germline ends. The CDR3 sequence: CASTTAGTYNEQFF. In DNA form, the CDR3 reads TGTGCCAGCACCACGGCCGGAACCTACAATGAGCAGTTCTTC.

The gene calls are TRBV6-5 and TRBJ1-1; the D gene is possibly TRBD1 (5 bases). This CDR3 is 13 amino acids long. V lost 7 bases, J lost 5 bases, and 14 bases lay in between. The germline V gene has CDR1 MNHEY and CDR2 SVGAGI. The chain's CDR3 is CASNNDWGTEAFF. CDR3 DNA: TGTGCCAGCAATAATGACTGGGGGACTGAAGCTTTCTTT.

This clone was seen only a few times. The V and J genes are TRBV2 and TRBJ1-1; D is unresolved. This CDR3 region has 10 residues. Germline V gives CDR1 SNHLY, CDR2 FYNNEI. V was cut by 7 bases and J by 10 bases, with 10 bases left in between. CDR3 residues: CASNIEPAFF. The CDR3 DNA reads as TGTGCCAGCAATATAGAACCAGCTTTCTTT.

This clone came up a few times. The chain uses TRBV27 and TRBJ2-7, with 8 bases fitting TRBD2. V was clipped by 5 bases and J by 4 bases; unmatched bases: 7. The germline V gene encodes CDR1 MNHEY and CDR2 SMNVEV (reference sequence). CDR3 length: 14 amino acids. DNA of the CDR3: TGTGCCAGCAGTCCCGGGACTAGTGTGTACGAGCAGTACTTC. It is translated as CASSPGTSVYEQYF.

The V and J genes are TRBV5-6 and TRBJ2-7; tentative D call: TRBD1 (6 bases). From germline, CDR1 is SGHDT and CDR2 YYEEEE. The CDR3 runs 13 residues. The V end lost 2 bases, the J end lost 8 bases, and 14 bases lay between the germline ends. DNA of the CDR3: TGTGCCAGCAGCTTTCAGGGGTCGAGTAAGCAGTACTTC. This sequence encodes CASSFQGSSKQYF.

The chain joins TRBV14 to TRBJ1-2; D remains unclear. This CDR3 is built from 14 residues. Germline loops: CDR1 SGHDN, CDR2 FVKESK. V was pared by 3 bases and J by 7 bases, with 15 bases between. The CDR3 is CASSQTRTVLGYTF. The CDR3 nucleotides are TGTGCCAGCAGCCAGACGAGGACCGTTCTTGGCTACACCTTC.

This clone turned up a few times. The chain combines TRBV2 with TRBJ2-5; TRBD1 is a possible D gene (5 bases). Trimming stripped 4 bases from V and 3 bases from J, with 6 bases between. This CDR3 contains 12 residues. Per the germline V gene, CDR1 is SNHLY and CDR2 is FYNNEI. In DNA form, the CDR3 reads TGTGCCAGCAGTGTCAGGGAAGAGACCCAGTACTTC. Translating it yields CASSVREETQYF. Using reference TRBV2 and TRBJ2-5 for the parts outside the CDR3, the full variable domain is EPEVTQTPSHQVTQMGQEVILRCVPISNHLYFYWYRQILGQKVEFLVSFYNNEISEKSEIFDDQFSVERPDGSNFTLKIRSTKLEDSAMYFCASSVREETQYFGPGTRLLVL.

The genes are TRBV11-2 and TRBJ2-1; D gene uncertain. Between the trimmed V and J ends, which lost 4 bases and 7 bases, there was a span of 8 bases. The germline V gene encodes CDR1 SGHAT and CDR2 FQNNGV. The CDR3 is made up of 12 amino acids. The CDR3 nucleotides are TGTGCCAGCAGCTCACTTGGGAATGAGCAGTTCTTC. This gives the protein CASSSLGNEQFF. Complete variable domain (other parts from reference TRBV11-2 and TRBJ2-1): EAGVAQSPRYKIIEKRQSVAFWCNPISGHATLYWYQQILGQGPKLLIQFQNNGVVDDSQLPKDRFSAERLKGVDSTLKIQPAKLEDSAVYLCASSSLGNEQFFGPGTRLTVL.

This clone has only a few counts. The rearrangement joins TRBV4-1 to TRBJ2-7; D not certain. Trimming shortened V by 1 base and J by 2 bases, and 12 bases separated the two germline ends. Germline loops: CDR1 MGHRA, CDR2 YSYEKL. The CDR3 spans 15 residues. The CDR3, as DNA: TGCGCCAGCAGCCAAGGGGTAGGGTATCCCTACGAGCAGTACTTC. Amino acids: CASSQGVGYPYEQYF.

In its sample, this clone was seen a few times. The rearrangement uses TRBV5-6 and TRBJ2-5; possible D gene TRBD2, 6 bases. The CDR3 runs 14 residues. Looked up from germline, CDR1 is SGHDT and CDR2 is YYEEEE. The ends were cut back, 3 bases at V and 3 bases at J, with 12 bases in the middle. The CDR3 nucleotides are TGTGCCAGCAGCTCGGAGGGGTTGGAAGAGACCCAGTACTTC. Protein: CASSSEGLEETQYF.

This clone was seen more than once but under ten times. The gene calls are TRBV5-1 and TRBJ2-3; perhaps TRBD2 as D (6 bases). Deletions cut 0 bases from V and 2 bases from J, with 16 bases between. CDR1 and CDR2 (germline): SGHRS, YFSETQ. The CDR3 loop spans 17 amino acids. The CDR3 region is CASSLGLSGSPTDTQYF. CDR3 coding DNA: TGCGCCAGCAGCTTGGGTCTAAGCGGGTCACCCACAGATACGCAGTATTTT.

This chain uses TRBV15 with TRBJ2-5, with 11 bases aligning to TRBD2. V dropped 3 bases and J dropped 1; count of bases not matched to a gene: 1. Per the germline V gene, CDR1 is LNHNV and CDR2 is YYDKDF (reference sequence). The CDR3 runs to 15 residues. CDR3 protein: CATSRGTSGQETQYF. The CDR3, as DNA: TGTGCCACCAGCAGGGGGACTAGCGGCCAAGAGACCCAGTACTTC.

This clone has just a few counts. This chain connects TRBV4-2 to TRBJ2-5; 7 bases agree with TRBD1. Germline V gene sequence: CDR1 LGHNA, CDR2 YNFKEQ. This CDR3 is built from 13 residues. Unmatched junction bases numbered 2, after V lost 4 bases and J lost 3 bases. This chain's CDR3 is CASSPDREETQYF. In DNA, the CDR3 is TGTGCCAGCAGCCCAGACAGGGAAGAGACCCAGTACTTC.

The CDR3 sequence is CASSFSWRAGGSTDTQYF. In DNA form, the CDR3 reads TGCGCCAGCAGCTTCAGTTGGAGAGCGGGAGGGAGCACAGATACGCAGTATTTT. This rearrangement joins TRBV5-1 to TRBJ2-3, with 10 bases that match TRBD2. CDR3 length equals 18 residues. CDR1 is SGHRS and CDR2 is YFSETQ in the germline V gene. Trimming at V came to 2 bases and at J to 0 bases, leaving 9 bases not matched to a gene.

This chain links TRBV27 with TRBJ2-1, with 7 bases matching TRBD1. CDR3 length: 14 amino acids. Looked up from germline, CDR1 is MNHEY and CDR2 is SMNVEV (reference sequence). Unmatched junction bases numbered 6, after V lost 5 bases and J lost 5 bases. CDR3 DNA sequence: TGTGCCAGCAGTCGAGGGACAGCAAACAATGAGCAGTTCTTC. As protein: CASSRGTANNEQFF.

This clone was observed a handful of times. The chain uses TRBV9 and TRBJ1-3; no reliable D call. The CDR3 covers 12 residues. Germline V CDR1 and CDR2: SGDLS, YYNGEE. Between the trimmed V and J ends, which lost 0 bases and 5 bases, there was a span of 3 bases. The CDR3 DNA follows: TGTGCCAGCAGCGTAGTCCGAAACACCATATATTTT. Amino acid sequence: CASSVVRNTIYF.

The CDR3 DNA sequence: TGTGCCAGTAGTCCCCGGACTAGGGGCGAGCAGTACTTC. It is translated as CASSPRTRGEQYF. V usage is TRBV19 and J usage is TRBJ2-7; the match to TRBD2 covers 7 bases. The CDR3 consists of 13 residues. CDR1 and CDR2 from the germline V gene are LNHDA and SQIVND (reference sequence). The junction had 7 bases not matched to a gene; V was cut back by 5 bases and J by 6 bases.

In its sample, this clone was seen a few times. CDR3 in DNA: TGTGCCAGCAGCGTAAGGACTTCCCCCCAGGGTGAGCAGTTCTTC. Encoded protein: CASSVRTSPQGEQFF. The chain uses TRBV9 and TRBJ2-1; possibly TRBD1 or TRBD2 for D (5 bases each). CDR1 and CDR2 from the germline V gene are SGDLS and YYNGEE. V lost 1 base to trimming and J lost 9 bases, with 17 bases between them. The CDR3 consists of 15 residues.

The V and J genes are TRBV4-1 and TRBJ2-5; 7 bases line up with TRBD2. CDR3 size: 14 residues. The junction had 6 bases not matched to a gene; V was cut back by 1 base and J by 7 bases. Germline values: CDR1 MGHRA, CDR2 YSYEKL. The CDR3 loop is CASSQGGRGGTQYF. In DNA, the CDR3 is TGCGCCAGCAGCCAAGGGGGGAGGGGAGGGACCCAGTACTTC.

This clone has just a few counts. The chain couples TRBV27 to TRBJ2-2; 11 bases fit TRBD2. The ends lost 6 bases at V and 7 bases at J; junction bases unmatched: 7. CDR3 length: 15 amino acids. CDR1 is MNHEY, CDR2 SMNVEV, per germline (reference sequence). The CDR3 here is CASRTSGTSGGELFF. CDR3 bases: TGTGCCAGCAGGACCTCCGGGACTAGCGGCGGGGAGCTGTTTTTT.

This clone has only a few counts. The chain recombines TRBV6-1 with TRBJ2-5; 10 positions agree with TRBD1. Germline CDR1 is MNHNS and CDR2 is SASEGT. The CDR3 runs to 13 residues. The V and J ends lost 8 bases and 5 bases, in that order; junction bases with no gene match: 5. As DNA, the CDR3 is TGTGCCAGCCGGGACAGGGGTTGGGAGACCCAGTACTTC. This encodes CASRDRGWETQYF.

The table lists this clone with a few counts. The CDR3, as DNA: TGTGCCAGTAGCGACAAAGGGCGTGAGCAGTTCTTC. Its translation: CASSDKGREQFF. The rearrangement links TRBV19 to TRBJ2-1; D gene uncertain. The CDR3 consists of 12 residues. Trimming took 6 bases from V and 9 from J, leaving 12 bases between them. CDR1 is LNHDA, CDR2 SQIVND, per germline (reference sequence).

This chain's CDR3 is CASSEGGSLSYEQYF. For the CDR3, the DNA is TGTGCCAGCAGTGAAGGGGGCAGCCTCTCATACGAGCAGTACTTC. This rearrangement joins TRBV2 to TRBJ2-7; the D gene is possibly TRBD1 (5 bases). V was trimmed by 1 base and J by 4 bases, leaving 14 bases between them. Germline CDR1 and CDR2: SNHLY and FYNNEI. The length of the CDR3 is 15 residues.

The chain recombines TRBV6-6 with TRBJ1-2; 8 nucleotides agree with TRBD1. Looked up from germline, CDR1 is MNHNY and CDR2 is SVGAGI (reference sequence). The CDR3 covers 16 residues. With 6 bases clipped from V and 8 bases from J, the junction kept 17 bases outside the gene matches. The CDR3 DNA sequence: TGTGCCAGCAGGGATGGGACAGGCCGTTCTCGTCGGGGCTACACCTTC. Protein: CASRDGTGRSRRGYTF.

This chain uses TRBV27 with TRBJ2-4; the D is unclear. CDR1 and CDR2 from the germline V gene are MNHEY and SMNVEV (reference sequence). This CDR3 spans 14 amino acids. Trimming shortened V by 5 bases and J by 0 bases, and 8 bases separated the two germline ends. The CDR3 spells CASSGALAKNIQYF. The CDR3 nucleotides are TGTGCCAGCAGTGGAGCCCTAGCCAAAAACATTCAGTACTTC.